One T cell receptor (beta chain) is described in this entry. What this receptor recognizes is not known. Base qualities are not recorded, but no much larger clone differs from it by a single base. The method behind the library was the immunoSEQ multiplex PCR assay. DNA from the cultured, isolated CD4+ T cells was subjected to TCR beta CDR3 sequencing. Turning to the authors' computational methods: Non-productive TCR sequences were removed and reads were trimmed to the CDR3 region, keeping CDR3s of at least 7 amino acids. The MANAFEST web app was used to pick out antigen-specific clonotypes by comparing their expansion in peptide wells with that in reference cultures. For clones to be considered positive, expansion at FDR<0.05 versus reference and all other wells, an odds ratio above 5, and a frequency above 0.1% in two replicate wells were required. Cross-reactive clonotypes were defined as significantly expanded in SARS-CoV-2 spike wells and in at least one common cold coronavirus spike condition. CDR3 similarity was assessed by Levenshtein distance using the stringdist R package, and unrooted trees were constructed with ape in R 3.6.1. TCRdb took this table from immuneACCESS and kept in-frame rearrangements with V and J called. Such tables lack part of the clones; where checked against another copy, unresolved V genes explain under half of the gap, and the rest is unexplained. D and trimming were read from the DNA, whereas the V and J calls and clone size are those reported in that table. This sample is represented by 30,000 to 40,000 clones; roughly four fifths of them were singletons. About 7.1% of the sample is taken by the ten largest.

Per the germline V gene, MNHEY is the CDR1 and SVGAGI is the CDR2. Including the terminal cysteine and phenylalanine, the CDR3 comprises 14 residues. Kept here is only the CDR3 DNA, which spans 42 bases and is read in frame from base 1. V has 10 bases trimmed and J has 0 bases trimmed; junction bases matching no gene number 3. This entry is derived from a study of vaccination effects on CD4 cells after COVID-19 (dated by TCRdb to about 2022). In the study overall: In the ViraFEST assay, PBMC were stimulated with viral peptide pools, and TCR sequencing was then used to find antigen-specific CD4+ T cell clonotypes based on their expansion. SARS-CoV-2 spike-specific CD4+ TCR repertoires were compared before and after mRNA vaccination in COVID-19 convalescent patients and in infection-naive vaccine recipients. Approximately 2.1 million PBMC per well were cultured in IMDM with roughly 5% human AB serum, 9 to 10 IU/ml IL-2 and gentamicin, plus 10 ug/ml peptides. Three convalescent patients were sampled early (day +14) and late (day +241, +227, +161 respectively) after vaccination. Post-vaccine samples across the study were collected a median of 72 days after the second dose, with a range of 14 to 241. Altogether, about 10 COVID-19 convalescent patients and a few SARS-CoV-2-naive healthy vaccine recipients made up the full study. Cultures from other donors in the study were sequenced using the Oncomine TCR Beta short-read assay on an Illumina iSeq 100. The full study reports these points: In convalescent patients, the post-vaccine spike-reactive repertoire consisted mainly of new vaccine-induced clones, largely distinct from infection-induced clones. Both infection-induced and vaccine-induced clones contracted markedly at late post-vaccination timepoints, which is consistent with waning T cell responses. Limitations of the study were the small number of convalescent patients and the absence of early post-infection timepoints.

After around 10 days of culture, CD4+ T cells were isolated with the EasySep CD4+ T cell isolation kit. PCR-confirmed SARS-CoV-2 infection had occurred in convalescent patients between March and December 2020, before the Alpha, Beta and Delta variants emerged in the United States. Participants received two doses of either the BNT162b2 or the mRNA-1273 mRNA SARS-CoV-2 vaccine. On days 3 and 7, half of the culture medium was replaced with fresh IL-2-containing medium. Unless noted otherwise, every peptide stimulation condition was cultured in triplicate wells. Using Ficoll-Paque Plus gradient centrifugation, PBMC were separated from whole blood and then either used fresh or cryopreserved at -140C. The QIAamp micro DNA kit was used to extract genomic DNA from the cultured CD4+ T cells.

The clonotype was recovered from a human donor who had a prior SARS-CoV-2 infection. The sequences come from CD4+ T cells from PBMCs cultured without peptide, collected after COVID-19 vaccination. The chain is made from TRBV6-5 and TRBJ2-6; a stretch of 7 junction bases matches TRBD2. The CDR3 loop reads CATSGSSGANVLTF. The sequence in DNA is TGTGCCACTAGCGGCAGCTCTGGGGCCAACGTCCTGACTTTC.